A single sample gave rise to the 13 T cell receptor beta chains below, sequenced in a study of immune characteristics of hereditary and idiopathic chronic pancreatitis. The protocol was immunoSEQ multiplex PCR, while the TCRdb copy is restricted to in-frame clones and leaves out a portion. The table lists about 2,000 clones, under 85% of them singletons. Chronic pancreatitis tissue was collected during total pancreatectomy with islet autotransplantation. Sequencing was carried out using pancreas tissue with idiopathic chronic pancreatitis. These receptors were taken from a human donor with chronic pancreatitis.

The chain recombines TRBV3-1 (or the pseudogene TRBV3-2) with TRBJ2-1, with D possibly TRBD2 on 5 matching bases. Trimming stripped 3 bases from V and 12 bases from J, with 9 bases between. The CDR3 is 11 residues long. Germline lookup yields CDR1 LGHDT and CDR2 YNNKEL (reference sequence). CDR3 residues: CASSQGRGQFF. CDR3 DNA: TGTGCCAGCAGCCAGGGGAGAGGGCAGTTCTTC.

The V gene is TRBV9, the J gene TRBJ1-1, with unresolved D. The CDR3 is made up of 13 amino acids. Germline loops: CDR1 SGDLS, CDR2 YYNGEE. V gave up 3 bases and J gave up 2 bases, with 8 bases separating them. The CDR3 loop reads CASSAGLNTEAFF. The CDR3 DNA reads TGTGCCAGCAGCGCCGGGCTTAACACTGAAGCTTTCTTT.

The genes are TRBV21-1 and TRBJ1-4. TRBV21-1 is classified as a pseudogene. This CDR3 is built from 12 residues. The DNA of the CDR3 is TGTGCCGGGTGCCCCAAGCAGCGAAAAACTGTTTTT. Protein: CAGCPKQRKTVF.

The chain combines TRBV7-9 with TRBJ1-6, with D tentatively TRBD1 (6 bases). The CDR3 is 14 amino acids. V was pared by 5 bases and J by 5 bases, with 10 bases between. The germline V gene encodes CDR1 SEHNR and CDR2 FQNEAQ (reference sequence). The CDR3: CASSRPGDNSPLHF. CDR3 sequence (DNA): TGTGCCAGCAGCCGGCCAGGGGATAATTCACCCCTCCACTTT.

The V gene is TRBV5-4, the J gene TRBJ2-5, with no clear D. This CDR3 has 14 residues. V was cut by 0 bases and J by 0 bases, with 6 bases left in between. The germline V gene has CDR1 SGHNT and CDR2 YYREEE (reference sequence). The CDR3 spells CASSLDYYQETQYF. The CDR3 DNA is TGTGCCAGCAGCTTGGACTACTACCAAGAGACCCAGTACTTC. Looking up the rest from reference TRBV5-4 and TRBJ2-5 gives the full variable domain: ETGVTQSPTHLIKTRGQQVTLRCSSQSGHNTVSWYQQALGQGPQFIFQYYREEENGRGNFPPRFSGLQFPNYSSELNVNALELDDSALYLCASSLDYYQETQYFGPGTRLLVL.

The chain joins TRBV20-1 to TRBJ2-5; no definite D call. Trimming removed 3 bases at V and 1 base at J, with 9 bases between. CDR3 length: 13 amino acids. Germline values: CDR1 DFQATT, CDR2 SNEGSKA (reference sequence). The CDR3 coding sequence is TGCAGTGCTAGTTTTGGCTTCCAAGAGACCCAGTACTTC. Amino acids: CSASFGFQETQYF.

This chain connects TRBV11-1 to TRBJ2-3, with D perhaps TRBD2 (6 bases). The CDR3 is 14 residues long. The V gene's germline CDR1 is SGHAT and CDR2 FQDESV (reference sequence). V was trimmed by 6 bases and J by 5 bases, leaving 15 bases between them. The CDR3 here is CASSLRDFEDTQYF. The CDR3 bases are TGTGCCAGCAGTTTAAGGGACTTTGAAGATACGCAGTATTTT.

This clone was counted once. This chain connects TRBV28 to TRBJ1-1; 8 bases map to TRBD1. Germline CDR1 MDHEN, CDR2 SYDVKM. This CDR3 is built from 14 residues. The trim removed 6 bases at V and 1 base at J, leaving 4 bases unmatched. This CDR3 is CASSRGLQNTEAFF. DNA for the CDR3: TGTGCCAGCAGCAGGGGGCTTCAGAACACTGAAGCTTTCTTT.

The V call is TRBV27, the J call TRBJ2-2; TRBD2 might be the D (5 bases). The CDR3 runs 13 residues. Trimming removed 6 bases from V and 6 bases from J, with 11 bases in between. Germline V gene data show CDR1 as MNHEY and CDR2 as SMNVEV (reference sequence). In DNA form, the CDR3 reads TGTGCCAGCAGACCGGGGAGCCCCGGGGAGCTGTTTTTT. Translation: CASRPGSPGELFF.

The chain joins TRBV18 to TRBJ1-1, with D uncertain. CDR3 length: 15 residues. Trimming pared 1 base from V and 0 bases from J, leaving 9 bases between. CDR1 KGHSH and CDR2 LQKENI come from the germline V gene. This chain's CDR3 is CASSPLSPMNTEAFF. The DNA for the CDR3 is TGTGCCAGCTCACCACTAAGTCCCATGAACACTGAAGCTTTCTTT.

The V gene is TRBV4-2, the J gene TRBJ2-1, with TRBD1 matching over 10 bases. Trimming took 1 base from V and 6 from J; bases not matched to a gene: 3. This CDR3 has 15 residues. Germline CDR1 LGHNA, CDR2 YNFKEQ. The chain's CDR3 is CASSQGDRGGNEQFF. Here the CDR3 DNA reads TGTGCCAGCAGCCAAGGGGACAGGGGCGGCAATGAGCAGTTCTTC.

The CDR3: CASSPRQYDQPQHF. The CDR3 bases are TGTGCCAGCTCCCCTAGACAGTACGATCAGCCCCAGCATTTT. The gene calls are TRBV18 and TRBJ1-5; D is perhaps TRBD1 (5 bases). The ends were cut back, 6 bases at V and 5 bases at J, with 14 bases in the middle. This CDR3 region has 14 residues. Germline-derived CDR1 and CDR2 are KGHSH and LQKENI.

The sample holds one count of this clone. This rearrangement joins TRBV19 to TRBJ1-5; TRBD1 might be the D (6 bases). The germline V gene encodes CDR1 LNHDA and CDR2 SQIVND (reference sequence). The CDR3 is 16 residues long. Trimming took 5 bases from V and 3 from J, leaving 17 bases between them. This chain's CDR3 is CASSRGGPGDNQPQHF. The CDR3 DNA reads TGTGCCAGTAGTCGCGGGGGCCCGGGGGACAATCAGCCCCAGCATTTT.